This entry is about one TCR beta chain. The data derive from a study of early T cells in non-severe SARS-CoV-2 infection. At the level of the study: Sequencing used unsorted whole-blood bulk RNA, so chains lack pairing.

TCRdb itself ran the 5' RACE reads through MiXCR, one entry per CDR3 protein. The sample gives some 57,000 distinct CDR3 sequences, over 7% of which show up once; 3.5% to 4.5% is in the top ten. This receptor was obtained from an adult who was a healthcare worker with PCR-confirmed SARS-CoV-2 infection or an uninfected control (not recorded which). The material sequenced was whole blood.

CDR3 DNA: TGCGCCAGTACGACAGGGGGGGACACAGATACGCAGTATTTT. It translates to CASTTGGDTDTQYF. The chain employs TRBV10-2 and TRBJ2-3; 9 bases agree with TRBD1. Germline CDR1 WSHSY, CDR2 SAAADI. Trimming at V came to 9 bases and at J to 2 bases, leaving 6 bases not matched to a gene. This CDR3 spans 14 amino acids.